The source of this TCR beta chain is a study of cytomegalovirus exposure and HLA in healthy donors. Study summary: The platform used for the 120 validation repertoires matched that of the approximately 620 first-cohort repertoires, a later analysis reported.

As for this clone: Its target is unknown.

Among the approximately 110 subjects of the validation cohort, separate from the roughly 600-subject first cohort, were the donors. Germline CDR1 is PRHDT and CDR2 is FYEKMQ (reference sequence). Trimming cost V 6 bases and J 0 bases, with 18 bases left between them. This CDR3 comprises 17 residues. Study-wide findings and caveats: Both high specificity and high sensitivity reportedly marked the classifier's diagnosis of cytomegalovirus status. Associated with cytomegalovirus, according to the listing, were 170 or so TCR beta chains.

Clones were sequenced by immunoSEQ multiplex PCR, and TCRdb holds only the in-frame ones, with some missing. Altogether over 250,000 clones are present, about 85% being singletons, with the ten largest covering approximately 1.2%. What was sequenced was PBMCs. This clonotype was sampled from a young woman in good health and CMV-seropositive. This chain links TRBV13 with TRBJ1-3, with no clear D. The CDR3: CASSLKHTGYSGNTIYF. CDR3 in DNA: TGTGCCAGCAGTTTAAAACACACGGGGTACTCTGGAAACACCATATATTTT.